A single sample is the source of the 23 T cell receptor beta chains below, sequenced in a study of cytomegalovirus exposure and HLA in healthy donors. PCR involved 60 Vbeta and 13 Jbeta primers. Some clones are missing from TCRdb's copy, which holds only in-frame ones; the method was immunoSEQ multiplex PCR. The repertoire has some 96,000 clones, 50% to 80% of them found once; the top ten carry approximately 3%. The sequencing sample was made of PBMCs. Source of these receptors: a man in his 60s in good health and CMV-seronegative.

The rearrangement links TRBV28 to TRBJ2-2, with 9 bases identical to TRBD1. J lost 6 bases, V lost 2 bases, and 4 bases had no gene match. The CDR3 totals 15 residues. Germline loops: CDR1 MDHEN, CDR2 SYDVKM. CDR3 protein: CASSLRDRVSGELFF. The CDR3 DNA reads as TGTGCCAGCAGTTTACGGGACAGGGTATCCGGGGAGCTGTTTTTT.

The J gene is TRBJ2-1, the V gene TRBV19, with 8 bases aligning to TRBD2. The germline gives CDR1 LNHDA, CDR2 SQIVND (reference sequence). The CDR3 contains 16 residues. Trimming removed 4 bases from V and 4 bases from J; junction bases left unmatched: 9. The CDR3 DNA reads TGTGCCAGTAGTAGTGTGGCGGGGGGCTATTACAATGAGCAGTTCTTC. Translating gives CASSSVAGGYYNEQFF.

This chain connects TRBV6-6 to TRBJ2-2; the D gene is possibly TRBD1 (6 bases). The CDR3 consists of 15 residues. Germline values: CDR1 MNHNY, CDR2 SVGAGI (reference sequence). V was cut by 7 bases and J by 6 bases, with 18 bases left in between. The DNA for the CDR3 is TGTGCCAGCACCCCTGACAGGACTTCAGCCGGGGAGCTGTTTTTT. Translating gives CASTPDRTSAGELFF.

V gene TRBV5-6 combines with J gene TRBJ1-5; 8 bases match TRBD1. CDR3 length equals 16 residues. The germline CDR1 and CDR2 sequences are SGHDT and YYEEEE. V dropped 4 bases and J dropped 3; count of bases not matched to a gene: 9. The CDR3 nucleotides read TGTGCCAGCAGCGAGAGGACAGGGAGGTACAATCAGCCCCAGCATTTT. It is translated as CASSERTGRYNQPQHF.

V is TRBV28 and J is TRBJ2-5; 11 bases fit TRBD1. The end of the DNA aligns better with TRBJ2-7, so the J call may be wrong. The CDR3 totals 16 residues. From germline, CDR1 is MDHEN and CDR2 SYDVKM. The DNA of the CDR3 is TGTGCCAGCAAAGGACAGGGGGCCTTTTTATCCTACGAGCAGTACTTC. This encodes CASKGQGAFLSYEQYF.

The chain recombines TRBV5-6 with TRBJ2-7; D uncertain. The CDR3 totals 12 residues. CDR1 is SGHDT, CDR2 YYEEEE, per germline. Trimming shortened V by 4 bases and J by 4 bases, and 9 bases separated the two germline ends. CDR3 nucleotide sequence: TGTGCCAGCAGCAAGACATTGTACGAGCAGTACTTC. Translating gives CASSKTLYEQYF.

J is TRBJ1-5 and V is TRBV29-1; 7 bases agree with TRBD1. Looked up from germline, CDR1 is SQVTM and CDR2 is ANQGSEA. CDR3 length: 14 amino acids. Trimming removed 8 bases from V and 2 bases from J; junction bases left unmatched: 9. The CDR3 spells CSFTRDSGNQPQHF. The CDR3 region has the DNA TGCAGCTTTACCCGGGACAGTGGCAATCAGCCCCAGCATTTT.

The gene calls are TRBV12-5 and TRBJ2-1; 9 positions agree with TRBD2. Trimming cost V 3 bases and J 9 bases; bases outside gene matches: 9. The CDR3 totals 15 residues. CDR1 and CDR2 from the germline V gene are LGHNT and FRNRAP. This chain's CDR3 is CASGFMAGGPREQFF. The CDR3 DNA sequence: TGTGCTAGTGGTTTTATGGCGGGAGGGCCGCGTGAGCAGTTCTTC.

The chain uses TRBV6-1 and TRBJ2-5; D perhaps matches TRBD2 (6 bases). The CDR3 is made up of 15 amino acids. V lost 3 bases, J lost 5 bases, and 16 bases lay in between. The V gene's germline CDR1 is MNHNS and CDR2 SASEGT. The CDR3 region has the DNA TGTGCCAGCAGTGATATTGGGGGGTCATCGGAGACCCAGTACTTC. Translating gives CASSDIGGSSETQYF.

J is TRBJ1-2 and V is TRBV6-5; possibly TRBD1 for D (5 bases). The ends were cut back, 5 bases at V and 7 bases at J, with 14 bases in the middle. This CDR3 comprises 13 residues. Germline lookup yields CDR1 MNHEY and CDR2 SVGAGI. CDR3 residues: CASSQGVSGGYTF. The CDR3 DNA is TGTGCCAGCAGTCAAGGGGTCTCGGGTGGCTACACCTTC.

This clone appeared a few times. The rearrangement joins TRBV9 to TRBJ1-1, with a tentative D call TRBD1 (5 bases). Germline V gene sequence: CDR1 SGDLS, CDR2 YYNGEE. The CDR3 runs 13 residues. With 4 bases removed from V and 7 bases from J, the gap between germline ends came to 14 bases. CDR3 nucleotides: TGTGCCAGCAGCCCAATTCCCGGGGGTGAAGCTTTCTTT. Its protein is CASSPIPGGEAFF.

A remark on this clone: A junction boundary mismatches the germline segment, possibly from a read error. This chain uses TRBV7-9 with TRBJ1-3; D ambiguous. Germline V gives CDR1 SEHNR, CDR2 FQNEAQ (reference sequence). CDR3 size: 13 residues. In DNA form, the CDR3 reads TGTTCCAGCACCTGGGCCTCTGGAAACACCATATATTTT. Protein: CSSTWASGNTIYF.

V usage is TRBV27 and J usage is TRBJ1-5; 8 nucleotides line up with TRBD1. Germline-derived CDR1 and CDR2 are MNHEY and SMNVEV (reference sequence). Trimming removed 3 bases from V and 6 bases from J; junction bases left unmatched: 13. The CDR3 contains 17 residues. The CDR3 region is CASSFRSTGGVGQPQHF. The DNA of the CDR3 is TGTGCCAGCAGTTTCCGATCCACAGGGGGTGTCGGTCAGCCCCAGCATTTT.

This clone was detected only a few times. CDR3 in amino acids: CASSRHREEADTQYF. The CDR3, as DNA: TGTGCCAGCAGTCGACACCGGGAGGAGGCAGATACGCAGTATTTT. The chain joins TRBV7-6 to TRBJ2-3; 7 bases are shared with TRBD2. The V segment lost 6 bases and the J segment 4 bases; nucleotides outside the gene matches: 10. The CDR3 is 15 residues long. Germline V gene lookup returns CDR1 SGHVS and CDR2 FNYEAQ.

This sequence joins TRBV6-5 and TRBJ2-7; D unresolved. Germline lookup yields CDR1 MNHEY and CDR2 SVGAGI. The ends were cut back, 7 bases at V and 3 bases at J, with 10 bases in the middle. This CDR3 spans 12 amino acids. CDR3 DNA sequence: TGTGCCAGCAAAAGAGAGTTCTACGAGCAGTACTTC. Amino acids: CASKREFYEQYF.

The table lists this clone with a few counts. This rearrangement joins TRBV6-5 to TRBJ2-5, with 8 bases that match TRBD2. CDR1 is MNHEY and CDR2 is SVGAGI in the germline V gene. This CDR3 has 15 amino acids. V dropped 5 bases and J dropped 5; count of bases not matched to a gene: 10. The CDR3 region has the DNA TGTGCCAGCAGTGCCGCCGGGACTAGAAGGGAGACCCAGTACTTC. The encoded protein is CASSAAGTRRETQYF.

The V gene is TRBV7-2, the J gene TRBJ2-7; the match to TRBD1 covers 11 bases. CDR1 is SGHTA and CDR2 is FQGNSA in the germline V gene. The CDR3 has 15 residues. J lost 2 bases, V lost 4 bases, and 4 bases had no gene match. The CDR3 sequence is CASSSGQGAAYEQYF. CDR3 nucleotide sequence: TGTGCCAGCAGCTCCGGACAGGGGGCAGCCTACGAGCAGTACTTC.

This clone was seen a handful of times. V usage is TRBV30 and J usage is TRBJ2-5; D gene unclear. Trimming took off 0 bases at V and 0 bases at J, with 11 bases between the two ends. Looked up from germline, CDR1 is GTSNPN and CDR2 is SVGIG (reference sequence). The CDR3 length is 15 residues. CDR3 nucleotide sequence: TGTGCCTGGAGTGTACAGCTAACAAACCAAGAGACCCAGTACTTC. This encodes CAWSVQLTNQETQYF.

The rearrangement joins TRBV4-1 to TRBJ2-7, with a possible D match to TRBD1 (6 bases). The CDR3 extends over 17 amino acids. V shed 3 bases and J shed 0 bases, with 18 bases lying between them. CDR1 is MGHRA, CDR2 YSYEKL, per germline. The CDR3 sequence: CASSQSTGIFSSYEQYF. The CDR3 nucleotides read TGCGCCAGCAGCCAGTCCACAGGGATTTTTTCCTCCTACGAGCAGTACTTC.

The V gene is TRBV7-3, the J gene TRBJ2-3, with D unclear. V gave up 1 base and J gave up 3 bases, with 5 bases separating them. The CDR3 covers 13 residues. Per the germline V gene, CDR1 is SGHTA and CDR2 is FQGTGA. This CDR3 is CASSLMATDTQYF. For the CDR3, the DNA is TGTGCCAGCAGCTTAATGGCAACAGATACGCAGTATTTT.

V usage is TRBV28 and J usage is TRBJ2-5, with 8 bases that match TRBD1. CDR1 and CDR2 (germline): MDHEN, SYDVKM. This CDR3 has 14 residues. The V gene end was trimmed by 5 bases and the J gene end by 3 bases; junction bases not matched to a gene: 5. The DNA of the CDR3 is TGTGCCAGCAGTACCTACAGGGGGGAAGAGACCCAGTACTTC. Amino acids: CASSTYRGEETQYF. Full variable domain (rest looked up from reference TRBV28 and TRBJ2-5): DVKVTQSSRYLVKRTGEKVFLECVQDMDHENMFWYRQDPGLGLRLIYFSYDVKMKEKGDIPEGYSVSREKKERFSLILESASTNQTSMYLCASSTYRGEETQYFGPGTRLLVL.

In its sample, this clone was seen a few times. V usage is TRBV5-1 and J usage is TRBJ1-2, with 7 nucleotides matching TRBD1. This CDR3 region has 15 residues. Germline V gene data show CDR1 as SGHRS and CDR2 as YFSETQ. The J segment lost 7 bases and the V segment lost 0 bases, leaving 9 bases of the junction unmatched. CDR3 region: CASSLADRDFSGYTF. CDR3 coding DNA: TGCGCCAGCAGCTTGGCCGACAGGGACTTCTCTGGCTACACCTTC.

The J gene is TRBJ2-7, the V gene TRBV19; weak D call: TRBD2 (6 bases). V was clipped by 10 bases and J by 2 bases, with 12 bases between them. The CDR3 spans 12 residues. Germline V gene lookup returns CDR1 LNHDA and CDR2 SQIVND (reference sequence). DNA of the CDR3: TGTGCCACTCGGGACTTGACCTACGAGCAGTACTTC. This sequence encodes CATRDLTYEQYF.